This passage covers 32 T cell receptor beta chains from one sample sequenced in a study of blood T cell repertoires in COVID-19. Sequenced by immunoSEQ multiplex PCR; TCRdb stores in-frame clones only, minus some. The data show a few hundred thousand clones, nearly 90% seen once. The sequenced material came from PBMCs or T cells enriched from blood (not recorded which). The receptors shown here come from a woman under 30 with acute COVID-19.

The rearrangement uses TRBV24-1 and TRBJ2-1; 9 positions match TRBD2. J was trimmed by 4 bases and V by 3 bases; bases with no gene match: 6. CDR3 length: 16 residues. Germline assignment: CDR1 KGHDR and CDR2 SFDVKD. CDR3 residues: CATSDDSGRYYNEQFF. In DNA form, the CDR3 reads TGTGCCACCAGTGATGATAGCGGGAGATATTACAATGAGCAGTTCTTC.

This clone was detected only once. The chain uses TRBV6-4 and TRBJ2-7, with D unresolved. Trimming stripped 11 bases from V and 6 bases from J, with 20 bases between. Germline CDR1 reads MRHNA; CDR2 reads SNTAGT. The CDR3 is 13 amino acids. CDR3 coding DNA: TGTGCCGGAGACCGCTACGGCGTGGGCGAGCAGTACTTC. This translates into CAGDRYGVGEQYF.

This sequence joins TRBV5-6 and TRBJ2-2, with no clear D. V dropped 3 bases and J dropped 0 bases, with 6 bases sitting between them. Germline assignment: CDR1 SGHDT and CDR2 YYEEEE. The CDR3 loop spans 14 amino acids. CDR3 loop: CASSYGANTGELFF. The CDR3 DNA sequence: TGTGCCAGCAGCTACGGAGCGAACACCGGGGAGCTGTTTTTT.

This sequence joins TRBV11-3 and TRBJ2-1, with 7 bases identical to TRBD2. This CDR3 has 16 residues. V shed 0 bases, J shed 4 bases, and the junction held 6 bases outside the gene matches. Germline CDR1 is SGHNT and CDR2 is YENEEA. This CDR3 reads CASSLDQSSGYNEQFF. The CDR3 nucleotides are TGTGCCAGCAGCTTAGATCAGTCTAGCGGTTACAATGAGCAGTTCTTC.

A note on this clone: Other DNA variants within this sample encode the same CDR3. The gene calls are TRBV27 and TRBJ1-2; D gene ambiguous. The germline CDR1 and CDR2 sequences are MNHEY and SMNVEV (reference sequence). The length of the CDR3 is 13 residues. Trimming pared 4 bases from V and 1 base from J, leaving 7 bases between. CDR3 nucleotide sequence: TGTGCCAGCAGTTACGGGGTTAACTATGGCTACACCTTC. Translating gives CASSYGVNYGYTF.

The chain recombines TRBV10-3 with TRBJ1-6; D remains ambiguous. Germline loops: CDR1 ENHRY, CDR2 SYGVKD. This CDR3 region has 18 residues. Trimming removed 2 bases from V and 0 bases from J, with 14 bases in between. The CDR3 loop reads CAISEREQSSSYNSPLHF. The CDR3 DNA reads as TGTGCCATCAGTGAGAGGGAGCAGTCGAGCTCCTATAATTCACCCCTCCACTTT.

The V gene is TRBV9, the J gene TRBJ2-7; a possible D gene is TRBD1 (6 bases). Germline values: CDR1 SGDLS, CDR2 YYNGEE. V was shortened by 3 bases and J by 5 bases, with 15 bases between the two germline ends. This CDR3 has 14 residues. The chain's CDR3 is CASSGDPQGHEQYF. As DNA, the CDR3 is TGTGCCAGCAGCGGGGACCCCCAGGGGCACGAGCAGTACTTC.

The chain combines TRBV7-8 with TRBJ1-1; D call uncertain. Germline V gene sequence: CDR1 SGHVS, CDR2 FQNEAQ. This CDR3 is 13 amino acids long. Trimming took 3 bases from V and 4 from J, leaving 9 bases between them. The chain's CDR3 is CASSLRVRTEAFF. CDR3 coding DNA: TGTGCCAGCAGCTTGAGGGTTCGCACTGAAGCTTTCTTT.

The rearrangement links TRBV5-1 to TRBJ1-1, with D maybe TRBD1 (5 bases). There are 14 residues in the CDR3. The V end lost 3 bases, the J end lost 3 bases, and 12 bases lay between the germline ends. Germline values: CDR1 SGHRS, CDR2 YFSETQ. In DNA form, the CDR3 reads TGCGCCAGCAGCTCATTTCTGACAGACACTGAAGCTTTCTTT. This gives the protein CASSSFLTDTEAFF.

The V call is TRBV7-8, the J call TRBJ2-5, with 10 bases matching TRBD2. CDR3 length equals 16 residues. The V gene end was trimmed by 3 bases and the J gene end by 4 bases; junction bases not matched to a gene: 8. Germline V gene data show CDR1 as SGHVS and CDR2 as FQNEAQ. The CDR3 region has the DNA TGTGCCAGCAGCTTTGGACTAGCGGCCTCCTTAGAGACCCAGTACTTC. Its translation is CASSFGLAASLETQYF.

The rearrangement joins TRBV6-4 to TRBJ2-1; 8 nucleotides align to TRBD1. The CDR3 contains 15 residues. Germline CDR1 reads MRHNA; CDR2 reads SNTAGT. V shed 3 bases, J shed 4 bases, and the junction held 5 bases outside the gene matches. The DNA of the CDR3 is TGTGCCAGCAGTGAAGAACAGGGGGTGTACAATGAGCAGTTCTTC. It specifies CASSEEQGVYNEQFF.

The chain employs TRBV28 and TRBJ2-1; 12 bases match TRBD2. CDR3 length: 15 amino acids. The V gene's germline CDR1 is MDHEN and CDR2 SYDVKM. Trimming took 5 bases from V and 7 from J; bases not matched to a gene: 6. This CDR3 is CASSKWTSGDNEQFF. The CDR3 bases are TGTGCCAGCAGTAAATGGACTAGCGGGGATAATGAGCAGTTCTTC.

The rearrangement uses TRBV2 and TRBJ1-3; no reliable D call. V lost 8 bases and J lost 2, with 10 bases in between. The CDR3 has 13 residues. The germline V gene has CDR1 SNHLY and CDR2 FYNNEI. CDR3 nucleotides: TGTGCCAGCGGTCAGAAACCTGGAAACACCATATATTTT. Residues: CASGQKPGNTIYF.

Written as DNA, the CDR3 is TGTGCCACCAGTGACTCTACTCCCGGGGATCAGCCCCAGCATTTT. It specifies CATSDSTPGDQPQHF. The V call is TRBV24-1, the J call TRBJ1-5, with D unclear. V dropped 4 bases and J dropped 5 bases, with 14 bases sitting between them. Germline values: CDR1 KGHDR, CDR2 SFDVKD. The CDR3 length is 15 residues.

The chain recombines TRBV11-2 with TRBJ2-7; 11 nucleotides agree with TRBD2. V was clipped by 5 bases and J by 7 bases; unmatched bases: 13. Germline assignment: CDR1 SGHAT and CDR2 FQNNGV. This CDR3 comprises 16 residues. The CDR3 region is CASSPLGGTSGGEQYF. The CDR3 DNA is TGTGCCAGCAGCCCCCTAGGTGGGACTAGCGGCGGGGAGCAGTACTTC.

The V call is TRBV28, the J call TRBJ1-5; a possible D gene is TRBD1 (5 bases). The CDR3 sequence is 13 residues long. V shed 5 bases and J shed 6 bases, with 11 bases lying between them. Germline CDR1 MDHEN, CDR2 SYDVKM. CDR3: CASSLGEAQPQHF. CDR3 bases: TGTGCCAGCAGTCTAGGGGAGGCTCAGCCCCAGCATTTT.

The J gene is TRBJ2-2, the V gene TRBV2; 9 bases fit TRBD2. CDR1 is SNHLY and CDR2 is FYNNEI in the germline V gene. The J segment lost 2 bases and the V segment lost 8 bases, leaving 18 bases of the junction unmatched. The length of the CDR3 is 19 residues. The CDR3 loop reads CASGRGDPSGTPNTGELFF. For the CDR3, the DNA is TGTGCCAGCGGAAGGGGAGATCCTAGCGGGACCCCCAACACCGGGGAGCTGTTTTTT. Full variable domain (missing parts from reference TRBV2 and TRBJ2-2): EPEVTQTPSHQVTQMGQEVILRCVPISNHLYFYWYRQILGQKVEFLVSFYNNEISEKSEIFDDQFSVERPDGSNFTLKIRSTKLEDSAMYFCASGRGDPSGTPNTGELFFGEGSRLTVL.

The J gene is TRBJ2-6, the V gene TRBV9, with D unclear. This CDR3 is 16 amino acids long. The V gene's germline CDR1 is SGDLS and CDR2 YYNGEE. Trimming took 0 bases from V and 2 from J, leaving 9 bases between them. The DNA of the CDR3 is TGTGCCAGCAGCGTAGAAAGGAGTACTGGGGCCAACGTCCTGACTTTC. It encodes CASSVERSTGANVLTF.

This clone was recorded once. This chain joins TRBV3-1 (or the pseudogene TRBV3-2) and TRBJ2-5; D gene uncertain. CDR1 and CDR2 (germline): LGHDT, YNNKEL (reference sequence). With 5 bases removed from V and 2 bases from J, the gap between germline ends came to 6 bases. This CDR3 has 12 amino acids. The CDR3 is CASSRTQETQYF. Here the CDR3 DNA reads TGTGCCAGCAGCAGAACACAAGAGACCCAGTACTTC.

J is TRBJ1-1 and V is TRBV28; 8 bases are shared with TRBD1. Looked up from germline, CDR1 is MDHEN and CDR2 is SYDVKM. This CDR3 has 15 residues. The ends lost 6 bases at V and 0 bases at J; junction bases unmatched: 6. The CDR3 reads CASRRTGSMNTEAFF. In DNA form, the CDR3 reads TGTGCCAGCAGACGGACAGGGTCCATGAACACTGAAGCTTTCTTT. The variable domain in full, with the rest retrieved from reference TRBV28 and TRBJ1-1, is DVKVTQSSRYLVKRTGEKVFLECVQDMDHENMFWYRQDPGLGLRLIYFSYDVKMKEKGDIPEGYSVSREKKERFSLILESASTNQTSMYLCASRRTGSMNTEAFFGQGTRLTVV.

The sample holds one count of this clone. This chain links TRBV24-1 with TRBJ1-2; possibly TRBD1 for D (5 bases). The germline V gene has CDR1 KGHDR and CDR2 SFDVKD. Trimming stripped 6 bases from V and 3 bases from J, with 7 bases between. The CDR3 length is 12 residues. In nucleotides, the CDR3 is TGTGCCACCAGTACCAGGGACTATGGCTACACCTTC. It specifies CATSTRDYGYTF.

In the case of this clone: Other DNA sequences in the same sample also yield this CDR3. CDR3 loop: CASSVSGSTDTQYF. CDR3 DNA sequence: TGTGCCAGCAGCGTGTCCGGGAGCACAGATACGCAGTATTTT. The chain links TRBV9 to TRBJ2-3; D is unclear. The CDR3 is made up of 14 amino acids. Germline lookup yields CDR1 SGDLS and CDR2 YYNGEE. Trimming left V 2 bases short and J 0 bases short, with 7 bases between.

The gene calls are TRBV28 and TRBJ2-1; tentative D call: TRBD1 (6 bases). Germline CDR1 MDHEN, CDR2 SYDVKM. This CDR3 has 19 residues. The V and J ends lost 1 base and 7 bases respectively, with 26 bases between them. Here the CDR3 reads CASSLFPMTGRSTWNEQFF. Written as DNA, the CDR3 is TGTGCCAGCAGTTTATTTCCAATGACAGGTCGGTCGACCTGGAATGAGCAGTTCTTC.

This clone was recorded once. The J gene is TRBJ2-2, the V gene TRBV12-3 or TRBV12-4; D is uncertain. This CDR3 spans 13 amino acids. V was shortened by 1 base and J by 9 bases, with 9 bases between the two germline ends. The CDR3 region is CASSLDSHRELFF. The CDR3 DNA sequence: TGTGCCAGCAGTTTAGACAGCCACCGGGAGCTGTTTTTT.

The V call is TRBV6-1, the J call TRBJ1-2; 9 bases map to TRBD1. Unmatched junction bases numbered 9, after V lost 3 bases and J lost 7 bases. This CDR3 region has 15 residues. Germline V gene sequence: CDR1 MNHNS, CDR2 SASEGT. CDR3 loop: CASSDRDRVKSGYTF. For the CDR3, the DNA is TGTGCCAGCAGTGACCGGGACAGGGTTAAAAGTGGCTACACCTTC.

The chain is built from TRBV7-2 and TRBJ1-5; D is possibly TRBD1 (6 bases). Trimming cost V 2 bases and J 4 bases, with 9 bases left between them. The CDR3 runs 14 residues. The V gene's germline CDR1 is SGHTA and CDR2 FQGNSA. CDR3 protein: CASSLNRANQPQHF. CDR3 in DNA: TGTGCCAGCAGCTTAAACAGGGCGAATCAGCCCCAGCATTTT.

This clone appeared a single time. The chain combines TRBV27 with TRBJ1-2; D ambiguous. V was cut by 8 bases and J by 6 bases, with 16 bases left in between. The V gene's germline CDR1 is MNHEY and CDR2 SMNVEV (reference sequence). The CDR3 length is 13 residues. The chain's CDR3 is CASRLTFRHGYTF. In DNA form, the CDR3 reads TGTGCCAGCCGCCTCACATTTCGTCATGGCTACACCTTC.

V is TRBV29-1 and J is TRBJ2-5; 11 nucleotides match TRBD2. After removal of 7 bases from V and 5 bases from J, the junction contained 3 bases not matched to a gene. This CDR3 comprises 12 residues. In germline, CDR1 is SQVTM, CDR2 ANQGSEA. In DNA form, the CDR3 reads TGCAGCGGGGGACTAGCGGTGGAGACCCAGTACTTC. Protein: CSGGLAVETQYF.

V is TRBV24-1 and J is TRBJ2-3; TRBD1 is a possible D gene (5 bases). This CDR3 spans 16 amino acids. Germline V gene sequence: CDR1 KGHDR, CDR2 SFDVKD. Trimming took off 4 bases at V and 0 bases at J, with 13 bases between the two ends. The DNA for the CDR3 is TGTGCCACCAGTGACCATGGGGCGGTGAGCACAGATACGCAGTATTTT. Translation: CATSDHGAVSTDTQYF.

The chain recombines TRBV12-3 or TRBV12-4 with TRBJ1-5, with D unresolved. The length of the CDR3 is 12 residues. V was clipped by 6 bases and J by 12 bases, with 15 bases between them. The CDR3 here is CASRQSPSGQHF. CDR3 DNA: TGTGCCAGCAGGCAATCCCCCTCGGGCCAGCATTTT.

The chain employs TRBV18 and TRBJ1-5; TRBD1 matches at 9 bases. The V segment lost 5 bases and the J segment 4 bases; nucleotides outside the gene matches: 0. Germline values: CDR1 KGHSH, CDR2 LQKENI. The length of the CDR3 is 13 residues. The CDR3: CASSGQGNQPQHF. The CDR3 bases are TGTGCCAGCTCAGGACAGGGGAATCAGCCCCAGCATTTT. Together with reference TRBV18 and TRBJ1-5, the CDR3 gives the full variable domain: NAGVMQNPRHLVRRRGQEARLRCSPMKGHSHVYWYRQLPEEGLKFMVYLQKENIIDESGMPKERFSAEFPKEGPSILRIQQVVRGDSAAYFCASSGQGNQPQHFGDGTRLSIL.

This chain uses TRBV7-5 with TRBJ1-2; the table assigns TRBD1, which was not confirmed against the DNA. TRBV7-5 has pseudogene status. CDR3 length equals 17 residues. In DNA form, the CDR3 reads TGTGCCAGAAGGTACCCGGGACAGATGGGAGCTAACTATGGCTACACCTTC. Residues: CARRYPGQMGANYGYTF.